The rows below give T cell receptor beta chains drawn from one sample of a study of blood T cells in healthy people across ages. Via MiXCR, TCRdb re-called the 5' RACE reads, giving one row per CDR3 protein. This sample has roughly 2 million distinct CDR3 sequences, with approximately 50% found just once. Specimen: blood. The receptors originated from a woman aged 40-49 years in good health. Both conserved end residues are part of each CDR3. The D gene is left open where the match is weak. Where a row states a size, it is once, few, many or the class of an expanded clone; other rows omit it.

-,TRBV12-3/TRBV12-4,TRBJ1-5,TRBD1,CASSFRQGVNQPQHF,TGTGCCAGCAGTTTTCGACAGGGAGTGAATCAGCCCCAGCATTTT
few,TRBV6-5,TRBJ2-7,-,CASKEAGMYEQYF,TGTGCCAGCAAGGAGGCAGGGATGTACGAGCAGTACTTC
-,TRBV20-1,TRBJ2-7,-,CSALLPMGVGSYNEQYF,TGCAGTGCTCTCTTGCCGATGGGGGTGGGCTCCTACAATGAGCAGTACTTC
-,TRBV7-2,TRBJ2-7,TRBD2,CASSFGSSVAGGSYEQYF,TGTGCCAGCAGCTTCGGGTCCAGTGTAGCGGGGGGCTCCTACGAGCAGTACTTC
-,TRBV6-1,TRBJ2-7,-,CASSVGTNYEQYF,TGTGCCAGCAGTGTTGGGACAAACTACGAGCAGTACTTC
-,TRBV4-2,TRBJ1-5,-,CASSQIQGGQPQHF,TGTGCCAGCAGCCAGATACAGGGAGGTCAGCCCCAGCATTTT
few,TRBV20-1,TRBJ2-3,-,CSARIPTSFVDTQYF,TGCAGTGCTAGAATACCGACTAGTTTCGTAGATACGCAGTATTTT
few,TRBV5-5,TRBJ1-5,TRBD1,CASSRQGVGNQPQHF,TGTGCCAGCAGCAGACAGGGGGTGGGGAATCAGCCCCAGCATTTT
-,TRBV4-2,TRBJ2-3,TRBD2,CASSPGPSGGIDTQYF,TGTGCCAGCAGCCCCGGCCCTAGCGGGGGGATAGATACGCAGTATTTT
-,TRBV28,TRBJ2-7,TRBD2,CASSRGGGGFYEQYF,TGTGCCAGCAGCCGGGGGGGCGGGGGCTTTTACGAGCAGTACTTC
-,TRBV14,TRBJ2-1,-,CASSPAGFRYNEQFF,TGTGCCAGCAGCCCCGCGGGGTTCCGGTACAATGAGCAGTTCTTC
once,TRBV7-2,TRBJ2-1,TRBD1,CASSQQGAPYNEQFF,TGTGCCAGCAGCCAACAGGGGGCACCCTACAATGAGCAGTTCTTC
few,TRBV20-1,TRBJ2-5,-,CSAARGASGETQYF,TGCAGTGCTGCCCGTGGGGCCTCCGGAGAGACCCAGTACTTC
-,TRBV7-2,TRBJ1-6,-,CASSSQGPHYNSPLHF,TGTGCCAGCAGCTCTCAGGGTCCCCACTATAATTCACCCCTCCACTTT
many,TRBV7-2,TRBJ2-5,-,CASSLVGGPQETQYF,TGTGCCAGCAGCTTAGTCGGGGGACCCCAAGAGACCCAGTACTTC
-,TRBV5-1,TRBJ2-5,-,CASSERTPGETQYF,TGCGCCAGCAGCGAACGGACCCCGGGAGAGACCCAGTACTTC
once,TRBV10-1,TRBJ2-3,TRBD1,CASSDGTGILDTQYF,TGCGCCAGCAGTGATGGGACAGGGATATTAGATACGCAGTATTTT
-,TRBV20-1,TRBJ2-1,-,CSARDRSNEQFF,TGCAGTGCTAGAGATCGGAGCAATGAGCAGTTCTTC